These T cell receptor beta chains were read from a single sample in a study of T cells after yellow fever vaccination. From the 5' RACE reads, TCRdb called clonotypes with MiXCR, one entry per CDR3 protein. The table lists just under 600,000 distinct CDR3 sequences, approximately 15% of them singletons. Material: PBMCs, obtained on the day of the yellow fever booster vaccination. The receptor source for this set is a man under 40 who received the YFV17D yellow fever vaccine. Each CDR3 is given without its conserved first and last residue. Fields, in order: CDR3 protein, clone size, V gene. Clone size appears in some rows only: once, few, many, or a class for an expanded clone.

CDR3aa: SVEGGITDTQY
abundance: -
v_gene: TRBV29-1

CDR3aa: ASTLAGRNTEAF
abundance: few
v_gene: TRBV7-8

CDR3aa: SAGTGTANSPLH
abundance: -
v_gene: TRBV20-1

CDR3aa: ASRLATDKETQY
abundance: -
v_gene: TRBV7-9

CDR3aa: ASSLKRLGHTGELF
abundance: few
v_gene: TRBV12-3/TRBV12-4

CDR3aa: ASSTRQGGWEQY
abundance: -
v_gene: TRBV11-2

CDR3aa: ASSDSSGRADTQY
abundance: -
v_gene: TRBV6-4

CDR3aa: ASSQARQTYGELF
abundance: -
v_gene: TRBV3-1

CDR3aa: ASSRMGANVLT
abundance: -
v_gene: TRBV12-3/TRBV12-4

CDR3aa: ASSLFRTSGNLAKNIQY
abundance: few
v_gene: TRBV11-1

CDR3aa: SARPTGGDTQY
abundance: few
v_gene: TRBV20-1

CDR3aa: ASSGRGVGLWERGNNEQF
abundance: -
v_gene: TRBV9

CDR3aa: ASSTGQGYGYT
abundance: few
v_gene: TRBV28

CDR3aa: AITKGGEQY
abundance: -
v_gene: TRBV10-3

CDR3aa: ASSPNLSAANEKLF
abundance: once
v_gene: TRBV18

CDR3aa: SVLQGEYGYT
abundance: -
v_gene: TRBV29-1

CDR3aa: ASIPASGSVETQY
abundance: few
v_gene: TRBV6-1

CDR3aa: ASSFRGANTGELF
abundance: many
v_gene: TRBV12-3/TRBV12-4

CDR3aa: ASSSPRTSGTYNEQF
abundance: -
v_gene: TRBV19

CDR3aa: ASRGAGTTNTGELF
abundance: -
v_gene: TRBV9

CDR3aa: ASSLTSGRTLYEQF
abundance: -
v_gene: TRBV7-6

CDR3aa: ASGFSTGSDTGELF
abundance: few
v_gene: TRBV12-5

CDR3aa: ASNVDEGNTGELF
abundance: -
v_gene: TRBV10-2

CDR3aa: SARAARDPAHDEQF
abundance: -
v_gene: TRBV20-1

CDR3aa: ASSGSAGYVLGLAGHEQF
abundance: -
v_gene: TRBV11-2

CDR3aa: SVEDSPKQY
abundance: -
v_gene: TRBV29-1

CDR3aa: SAREPAQTYEQY
abundance: few
v_gene: TRBV20-1

CDR3aa: SAGQRDEQF
abundance: few
v_gene: TRBV20-1

CDR3aa: AGRPGMGTEAF
abundance: few
v_gene: TRBV6-1

CDR3aa: ASSQDPSADTQY
abundance: -
v_gene: TRBV3-1

CDR3aa: ASSTRDFWGQY
abundance: few
v_gene: TRBV19

CDR3aa: ASSPRLAGGNTGELF
abundance: few
v_gene: TRBV7-9

CDR3aa: SGGDRAYEQY
abundance: few
v_gene: TRBV29-1

CDR3aa: ASTPSGRTDTQY
abundance: many
v_gene: TRBV9

CDR3aa: SGTTPNYGYT
abundance: few
v_gene: TRBV20-1

CDR3aa: ASNWGWVKREGLAKNIQY
abundance: few
v_gene: TRBV12-3/TRBV12-4

CDR3aa: ASTPSSQEVIGELF
abundance: -
v_gene: TRBV19

CDR3aa: ASSPTSGGDDEQF
abundance: -
v_gene: TRBV12-3/TRBV12-4

CDR3aa: ASPNSGTPSTDTQY
abundance: -
v_gene: TRBV28

CDR3aa: ASSGRDSSGNTIY
abundance: -
v_gene: TRBV7-2

CDR3aa: ASSEDPGIYKETQY
abundance: -
v_gene: TRBV9

CDR3aa: ASSPGGRGGVQNEQF
abundance: -
v_gene: TRBV5-1

CDR3aa: ASREAVGTKLF
abundance: few
v_gene: TRBV4-3

CDR3aa: ASSLRGVAGPDTQY
abundance: -
v_gene: TRBV12-3/TRBV12-4

CDR3aa: ASSLGDWVEQF
abundance: few
v_gene: TRBV7-2

CDR3aa: ASSEGQNTGELF
abundance: many
v_gene: TRBV9

CDR3aa: ASMEGLGGANVLT
abundance: few
v_gene: TRBV5-1

CDR3aa: SARARSGGLHNEQF
abundance: -
v_gene: TRBV20-1

CDR3aa: ASSPPAVSTDTQY
abundance: -
v_gene: TRBV18

CDR3aa: ASSFTPGDTQY
abundance: -
v_gene: TRBV27

CDR3aa: ASSPQKNTEAF
abundance: many
v_gene: TRBV18

CDR3aa: ASSIITYNEQF
abundance: few
v_gene: TRBV18

CDR3aa: ASSPYSAKDVNIQY
abundance: -
v_gene: TRBV18

CDR3aa: SARGLAGQETQY
abundance: -
v_gene: TRBV20-1

CDR3aa: SVADSFFEQY
abundance: few
v_gene: TRBV29-1

CDR3aa: ASSQGLAGVGAPGNEQF
abundance: -
v_gene: TRBV4-3

CDR3aa: ASSFQLLRGEAF
abundance: -
v_gene: TRBV28

CDR3aa: ASSHPQGAPSQPQH
abundance: -
v_gene: TRBV3-1

CDR3aa: ASRYGTANTGELF
abundance: few
v_gene: TRBV12-3/TRBV12-4